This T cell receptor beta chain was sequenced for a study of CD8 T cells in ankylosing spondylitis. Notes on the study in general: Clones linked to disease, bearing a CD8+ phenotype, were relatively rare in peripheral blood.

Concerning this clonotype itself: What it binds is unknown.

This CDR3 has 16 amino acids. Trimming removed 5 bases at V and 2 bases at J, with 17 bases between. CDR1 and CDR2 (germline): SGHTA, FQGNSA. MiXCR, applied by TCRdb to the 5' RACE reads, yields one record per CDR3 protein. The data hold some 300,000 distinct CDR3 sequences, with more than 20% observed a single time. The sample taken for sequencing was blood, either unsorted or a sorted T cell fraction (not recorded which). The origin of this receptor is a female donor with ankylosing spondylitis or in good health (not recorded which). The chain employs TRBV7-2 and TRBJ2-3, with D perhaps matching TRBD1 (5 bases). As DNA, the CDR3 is TGTGCCAGCAGCCAGGGCGGCGGAGCCAACACAGATACGCAGTATTTT. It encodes CASSQGGGANTDTQYF.